This TCR beta chain was profiled in a study of cytomegalovirus exposure and HLA in healthy donors. The CDR3 runs 13 residues. Germline loops: CDR1 GTSNPN, CDR2 SVGIG (reference sequence). Trimming took off 0 bases at V and 4 bases at J, with 9 bases between the two ends. Points on this clone: The antigen is unknown.

The study, taken as a whole, reports: The authors enumerated over 150 TCR beta chains as linked to cytomegalovirus.

PCR primers comprised 60 Vbeta and 13 Jbeta primers. The repertoire was sequenced with immunoSEQ multiplex PCR; TCRdb's copy has only in-frame clones and lacks some. The sample has about 210,000 clones; about 85% are singletons. Sequenced sample: PBMCs. This chain joins TRBV30 and TRBJ1-1; D gene ambiguous. This TCR was sampled from a woman between 50 and 59 years old in good health and CMV-seropositive. This chain's CDR3 is CAWSVTLSTEAFF. DNA for the CDR3: TGTGCCTGGAGTGTAACTCTCTCCACTGAAGCTTTCTTT.